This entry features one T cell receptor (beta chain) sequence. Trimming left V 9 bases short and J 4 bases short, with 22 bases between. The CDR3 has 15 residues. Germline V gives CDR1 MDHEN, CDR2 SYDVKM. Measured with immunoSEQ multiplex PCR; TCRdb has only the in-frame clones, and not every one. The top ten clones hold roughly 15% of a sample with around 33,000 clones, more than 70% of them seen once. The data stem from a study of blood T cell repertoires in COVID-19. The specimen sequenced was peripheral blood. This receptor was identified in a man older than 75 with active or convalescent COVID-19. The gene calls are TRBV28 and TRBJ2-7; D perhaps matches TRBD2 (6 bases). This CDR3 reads CASTNGASERYEQYF. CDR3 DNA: TGTGCCAGTACCAACGGGGCTAGCGAACGATACGAGCAGTACTTC.